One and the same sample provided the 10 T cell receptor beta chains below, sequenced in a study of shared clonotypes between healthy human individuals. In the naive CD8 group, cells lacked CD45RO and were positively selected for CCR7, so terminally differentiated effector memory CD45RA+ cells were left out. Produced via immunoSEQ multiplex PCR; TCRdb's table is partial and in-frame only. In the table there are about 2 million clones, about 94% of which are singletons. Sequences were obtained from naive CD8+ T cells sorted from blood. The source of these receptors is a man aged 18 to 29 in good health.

This CDR3 reads CAISGNGAGTEAFF. The CDR3, as DNA: TGTGCCATCAGTGGAAACGGGGCGGGCACTGAAGCTTTCTTT. This sequence joins TRBV10-3 and TRBJ1-1; TRBD1 might be the D (5 bases). V was shortened by 4 bases and J by 4 bases, with 13 bases between the two germline ends. The CDR3 spans 14 residues. Looked up from germline, CDR1 is ENHRY and CDR2 is SYGVKD.

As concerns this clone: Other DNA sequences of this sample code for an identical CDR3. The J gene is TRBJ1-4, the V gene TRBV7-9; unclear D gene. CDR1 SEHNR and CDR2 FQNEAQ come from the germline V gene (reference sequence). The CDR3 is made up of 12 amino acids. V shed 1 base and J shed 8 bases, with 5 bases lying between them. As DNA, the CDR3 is TGTGCCAGCAGCTTAGTATCCGAAAAACTGTTTTTT. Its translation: CASSLVSEKLFF.

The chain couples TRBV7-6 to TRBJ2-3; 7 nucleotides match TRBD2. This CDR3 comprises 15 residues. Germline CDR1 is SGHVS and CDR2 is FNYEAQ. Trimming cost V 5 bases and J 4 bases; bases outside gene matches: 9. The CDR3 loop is CASSLVGLGADTQYF. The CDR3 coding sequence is TGTGCCAGCAGCCTAGTAGGACTAGGGGCAGATACGCAGTATTTT.

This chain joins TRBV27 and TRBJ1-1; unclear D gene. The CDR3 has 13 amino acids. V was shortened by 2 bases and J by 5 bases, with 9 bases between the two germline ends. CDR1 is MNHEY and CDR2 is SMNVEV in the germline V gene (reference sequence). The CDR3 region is CASSLGLWTEAFF. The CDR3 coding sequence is TGTGCCAGCAGTTTAGGGTTATGGACTGAAGCTTTCTTT.

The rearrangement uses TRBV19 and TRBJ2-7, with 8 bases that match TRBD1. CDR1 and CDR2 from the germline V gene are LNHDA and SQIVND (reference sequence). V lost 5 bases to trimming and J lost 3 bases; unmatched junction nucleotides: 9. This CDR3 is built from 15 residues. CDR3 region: CASSAGQGNRYEQYF. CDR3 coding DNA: TGTGCCAGTAGTGCAGGACAGGGAAACCGCTACGAGCAGTACTTC.

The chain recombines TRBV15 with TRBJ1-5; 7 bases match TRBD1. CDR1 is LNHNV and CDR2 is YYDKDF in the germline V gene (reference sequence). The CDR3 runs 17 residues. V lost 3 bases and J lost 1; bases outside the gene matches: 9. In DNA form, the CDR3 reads TGTGCCACCAGCAGTTCGGGGGAGGGGGCGAGCAATCAGCCCCAGCATTTT. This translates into CATSSSGEGASNQPQHF.

CDR3 in amino acids: CASTGPGNSPLHF. The CDR3 coding sequence is TGTGCCAGCACGGGGCCCGGCAATTCACCCCTCCACTTT. This chain uses TRBV28 with TRBJ1-6; D may be TRBD1 (5 bases). The CDR3 consists of 13 residues. Deletions cut 7 bases from V and 7 bases from J, with 11 bases between. Looked up from germline, CDR1 is MDHEN and CDR2 is SYDVKM.

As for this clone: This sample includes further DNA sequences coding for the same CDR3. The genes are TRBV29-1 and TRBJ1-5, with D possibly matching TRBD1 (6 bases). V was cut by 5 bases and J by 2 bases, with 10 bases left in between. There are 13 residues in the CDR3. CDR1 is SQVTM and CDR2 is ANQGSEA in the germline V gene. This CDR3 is CSVRAGGNQPQHF. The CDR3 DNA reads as TGCAGCGTTAGGGCAGGGGGCAATCAGCCCCAGCATTTT.

CDR3 in DNA: TGTGCCATCAGCGCTGATGGGACGCTTTACAATGAGCAGTTCTTC. Translated, it gives CAISADGTLYNEQFF. The gene calls are TRBV10-3 and TRBJ2-1; D tentatively fits TRBD1 or TRBD2 (5 bases each). This CDR3 is built from 15 residues. CDR1 is ENHRY and CDR2 is SYGVKD in the germline V gene. The germline V and J ends were trimmed by 6 bases and 4 bases, with 16 bases remaining between them.

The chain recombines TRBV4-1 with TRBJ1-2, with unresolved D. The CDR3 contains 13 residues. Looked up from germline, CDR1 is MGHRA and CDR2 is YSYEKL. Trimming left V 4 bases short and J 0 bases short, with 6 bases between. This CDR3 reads CASSPTANYGYTF. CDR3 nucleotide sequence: TGCGCCAGCAGCCCTACAGCTAACTATGGCTACACCTTC.